Reported below is one TCR beta chain. The antigen remains unidentified. This entry is derived from a study of vaccination and CD4 T cells after COVID-19. The treatment here: roughly nine-day PBMC culture with coronavirus spike peptide pools or control peptides (ViraFEST assay). CDR1 is DFQATT and CDR2 is SNEGSKA in the germline V gene (reference sequence). V gave up 7 bases and J gave up 5 bases; unmatched junction bases: 6. The CDR3 consists of 12 residues. CD4+ T cells that had been cultured provided DNA sequenced with the Oncomine TCR Beta short-read assay. MiXCR was run by TCRdb on the PCR reads, yielding one entry per CDR3 protein. Of 15,000 to 20,000 distinct CDR3 sequences listed, 45% to 60% are singletons. Findings and limits, study-wide: Post-vaccination, and not before, a median approximately 86% of reactive clones appeared in convalescent patients.

The receptor comes from a human donor who had recovered from COVID-19. The input for sequencing was CD4+ T cells from blood, cultured in vitro, taken before SARS-CoV-2 vaccination. The chain uses TRBV20-1 and TRBJ2-3; 7 positions match TRBD1. The CDR3 region has the DNA TGCAGTGAACAGGGGCAAGGAGATACGCAGTATTTT. Residues: CSEQGQGDTQYF.